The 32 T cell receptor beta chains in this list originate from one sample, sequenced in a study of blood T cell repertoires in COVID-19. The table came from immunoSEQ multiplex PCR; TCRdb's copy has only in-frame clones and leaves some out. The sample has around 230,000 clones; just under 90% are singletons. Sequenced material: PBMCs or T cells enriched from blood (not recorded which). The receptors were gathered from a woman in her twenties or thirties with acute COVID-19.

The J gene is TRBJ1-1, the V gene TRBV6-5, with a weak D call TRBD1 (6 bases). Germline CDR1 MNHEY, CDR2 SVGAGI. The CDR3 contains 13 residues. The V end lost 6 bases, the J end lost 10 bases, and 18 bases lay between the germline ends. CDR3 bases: TGTGCCAGCAGCCCGACGGGGGGGCGCCGAGCTTTCTTT. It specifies CASSPTGGRRAFF.

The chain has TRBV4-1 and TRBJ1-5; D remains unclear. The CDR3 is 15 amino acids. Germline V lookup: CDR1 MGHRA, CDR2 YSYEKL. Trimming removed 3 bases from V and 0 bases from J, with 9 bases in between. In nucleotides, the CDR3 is TGCGCCAGCAGCCAGCTGGTACTTAGCAATCAGCCCCAGCATTTT. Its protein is CASSQLVLSNQPQHF.

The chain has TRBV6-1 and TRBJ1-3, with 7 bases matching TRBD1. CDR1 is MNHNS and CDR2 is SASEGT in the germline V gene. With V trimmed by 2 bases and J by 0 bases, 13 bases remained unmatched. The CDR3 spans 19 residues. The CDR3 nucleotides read TGTGCCAGCAGTGAACTTTCAGGGGGTTCCCTGGGCTCTGGAAACACCATATATTTT. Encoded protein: CASSELSGGSLGSGNTIYF.

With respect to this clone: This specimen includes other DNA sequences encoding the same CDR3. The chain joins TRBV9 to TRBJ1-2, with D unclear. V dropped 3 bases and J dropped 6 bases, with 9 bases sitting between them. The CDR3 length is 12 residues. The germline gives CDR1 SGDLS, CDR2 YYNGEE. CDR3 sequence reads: CASSAGGNGYTF. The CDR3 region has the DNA TGTGCCAGCAGCGCCGGAGGCAATGGCTACACCTTC.

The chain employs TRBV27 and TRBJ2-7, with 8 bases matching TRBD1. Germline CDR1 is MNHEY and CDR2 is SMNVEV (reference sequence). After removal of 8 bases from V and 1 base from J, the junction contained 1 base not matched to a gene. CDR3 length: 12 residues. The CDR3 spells CASGQGSYEQYF. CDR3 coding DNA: TGTGCCAGCGGACAGGGTTCCTACGAGCAGTACTTC.

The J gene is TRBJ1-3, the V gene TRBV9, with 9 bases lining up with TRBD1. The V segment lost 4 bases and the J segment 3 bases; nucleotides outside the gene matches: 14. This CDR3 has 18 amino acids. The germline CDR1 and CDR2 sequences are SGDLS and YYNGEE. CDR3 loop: CASSPLDRGLSGGNTIYF. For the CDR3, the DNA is TGTGCCAGCAGCCCCTTGGACAGGGGCCTGTCGGGTGGAAACACCATATATTTT.

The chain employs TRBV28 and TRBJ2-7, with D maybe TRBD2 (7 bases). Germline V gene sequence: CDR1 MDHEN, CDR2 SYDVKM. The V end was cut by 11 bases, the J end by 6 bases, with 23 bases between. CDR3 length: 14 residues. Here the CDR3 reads CAADGGGGLGEQYF. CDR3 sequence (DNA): TGTGCCGCCGATGGGGGAGGGGGTCTGGGCGAGCAGTACTTC.

CDR3 protein: CASLQETGHANTIYF. DNA for the CDR3: TGTGCCAGCCTTCAAGAGACAGGGCACGCAAACACCATATATTTT. This rearrangement joins TRBV6-5 to TRBJ1-3, with 7 nucleotides matching TRBD1. Germline V gives CDR1 MNHEY, CDR2 SVGAGI. This CDR3 is 15 amino acids long. V shed 8 bases and J 6 bases; nucleotides not matched to a gene: 13.

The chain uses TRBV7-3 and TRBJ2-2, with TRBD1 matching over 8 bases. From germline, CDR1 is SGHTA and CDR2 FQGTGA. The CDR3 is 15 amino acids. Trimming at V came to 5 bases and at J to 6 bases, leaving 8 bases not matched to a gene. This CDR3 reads CASSPATGGPGELFF. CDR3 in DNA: TGTGCCAGCAGCCCCGCCACAGGGGGTCCCGGGGAGCTGTTTTTT.

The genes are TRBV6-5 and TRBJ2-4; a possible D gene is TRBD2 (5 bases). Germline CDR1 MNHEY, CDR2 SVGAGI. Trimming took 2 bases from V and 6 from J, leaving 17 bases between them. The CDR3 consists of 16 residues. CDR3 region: CASSYTGSGFVNIQYF. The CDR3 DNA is TGTGCCAGCAGTTACACGGGATCGGGGTTTGTAAACATTCAGTACTTC.

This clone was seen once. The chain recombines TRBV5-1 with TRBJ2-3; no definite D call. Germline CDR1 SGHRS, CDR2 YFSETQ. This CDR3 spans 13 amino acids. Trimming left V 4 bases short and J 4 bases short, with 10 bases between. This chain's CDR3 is CASSLPDSDTQYF. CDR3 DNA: TGCGCCAGCAGCCTGCCTGACTCAGATACGCAGTATTTT.

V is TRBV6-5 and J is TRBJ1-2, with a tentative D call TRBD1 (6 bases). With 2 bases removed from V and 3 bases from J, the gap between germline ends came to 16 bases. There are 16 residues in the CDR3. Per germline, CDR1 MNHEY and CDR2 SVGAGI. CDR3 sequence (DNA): TGTGCCAGCAGTTACACTGGACAGAGGCATGACTATGGCTACACCTTC. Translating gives CASSYTGQRHDYGYTF.

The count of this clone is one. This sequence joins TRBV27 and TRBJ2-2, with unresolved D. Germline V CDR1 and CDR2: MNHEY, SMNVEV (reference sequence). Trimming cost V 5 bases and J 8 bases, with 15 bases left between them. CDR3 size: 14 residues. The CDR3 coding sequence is TGTGCCAGCAGTCAGAGGAGATCCGAGGGGGAGCTGTTTTTT. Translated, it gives CASSQRRSEGELFF.

CDR3 in amino acids: CASLRTGQADTQYF. The CDR3 nucleotides read TGTGCCAGCCTCCGGACAGGGCAAGCAGATACGCAGTATTTT. The genes are TRBV18 and TRBJ2-3; TRBD1 agrees at 8 bases. The ends lost 8 bases at V and 4 bases at J; junction bases unmatched: 8. CDR1 is KGHSH and CDR2 is LQKENI in the germline V gene. This CDR3 contains 14 residues.

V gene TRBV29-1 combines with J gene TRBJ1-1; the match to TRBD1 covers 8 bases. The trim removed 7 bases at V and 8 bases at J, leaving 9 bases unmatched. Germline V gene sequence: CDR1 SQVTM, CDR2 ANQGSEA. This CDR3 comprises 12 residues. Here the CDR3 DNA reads TGCAGCGCAATGGACAGGGTAGCGGAAGCTTTCTTT. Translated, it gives CSAMDRVAEAFF.

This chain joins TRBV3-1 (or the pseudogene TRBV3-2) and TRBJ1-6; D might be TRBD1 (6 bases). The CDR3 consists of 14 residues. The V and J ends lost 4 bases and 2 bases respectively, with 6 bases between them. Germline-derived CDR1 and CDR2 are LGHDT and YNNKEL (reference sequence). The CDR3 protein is CASSRQAYNSPLHF. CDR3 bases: TGTGCCAGCAGCCGACAGGCCTATAATTCACCCCTCCACTTT.

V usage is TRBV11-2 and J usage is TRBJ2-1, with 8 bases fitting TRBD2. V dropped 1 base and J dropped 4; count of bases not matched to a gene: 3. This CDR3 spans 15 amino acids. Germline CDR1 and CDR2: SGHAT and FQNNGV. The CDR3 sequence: CASSLVSGVYNEQFF. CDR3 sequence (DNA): TGTGCCAGCAGCTTAGTTAGCGGGGTGTACAATGAGCAGTTCTTC.

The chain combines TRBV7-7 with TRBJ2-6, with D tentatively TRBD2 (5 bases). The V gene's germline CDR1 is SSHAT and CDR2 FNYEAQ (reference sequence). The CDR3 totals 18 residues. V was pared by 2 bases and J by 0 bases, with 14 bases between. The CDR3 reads CASSLREGPHSGANVLTF. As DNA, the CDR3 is TGTGCCAGCAGCTTACGGGAAGGGCCACACTCTGGGGCCAACGTCCTGACTTTC.

CDR3 in amino acids: CASSLSGTGGPAAEAFF. In DNA form, the CDR3 reads TGTGCCAGCAGCTTGTCCGGGACAGGGGGCCCGGCGGCTGAAGCTTTCTTT. The chain links TRBV7-9 to TRBJ1-1; 12 bases are a match to TRBD1. CDR1 and CDR2 (germline): SEHNR, FQNEAQ (reference sequence). This CDR3 is 17 amino acids long. The J segment lost 6 bases and the V segment lost 3 bases, leaving 11 bases of the junction unmatched.

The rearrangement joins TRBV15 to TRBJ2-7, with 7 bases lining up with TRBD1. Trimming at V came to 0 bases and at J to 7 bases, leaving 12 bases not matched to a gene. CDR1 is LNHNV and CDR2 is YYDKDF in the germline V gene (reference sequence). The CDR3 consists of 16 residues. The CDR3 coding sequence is TGTGCCACCAGCAGAGATAGGACAGGACGTGCGAGGGAGCAGTACTTC. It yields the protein CATSRDRTGRAREQYF.

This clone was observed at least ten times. The CDR3 DNA reads as TGTGCCAGCAGTTATGACCAGGCTGTGCAGTACTTC. The encoded protein is CASSYDQAVQYF. This chain uses TRBV6-5 with TRBJ2-7; no firm D call. Per the germline V gene, CDR1 is MNHEY and CDR2 is SVGAGI. There are 12 residues in the CDR3. The germline V and J ends were trimmed by 3 bases and 9 bases, with 12 bases remaining between them.

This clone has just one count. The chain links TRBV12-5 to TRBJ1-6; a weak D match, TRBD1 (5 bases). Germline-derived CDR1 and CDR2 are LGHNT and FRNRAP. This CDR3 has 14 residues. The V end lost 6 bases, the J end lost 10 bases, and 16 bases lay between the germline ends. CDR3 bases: TGTGCTAGTGGGGACACGGGCCCCGTCTCACCCCTCCACTTT. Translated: CASGDTGPVSPLHF.

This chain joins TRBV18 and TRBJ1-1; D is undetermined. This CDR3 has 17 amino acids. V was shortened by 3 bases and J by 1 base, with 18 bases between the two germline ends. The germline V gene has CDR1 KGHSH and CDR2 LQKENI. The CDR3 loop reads CASSPTALTGSNTEAFF. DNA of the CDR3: TGTGCCAGCTCACCTACAGCCCTCACCGGCTCGAACACTGAAGCTTTCTTT. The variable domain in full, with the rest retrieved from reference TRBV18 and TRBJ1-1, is NAGVMQNPRHLVRRRGQEARLRCSPMKGHSHVYWYRQLPEEGLKFMVYLQKENIIDESGMPKERFSAEFPKEGPSILRIQQVVRGDSAAYFCASSPTALTGSNTEAFFGQGTRLTVV.

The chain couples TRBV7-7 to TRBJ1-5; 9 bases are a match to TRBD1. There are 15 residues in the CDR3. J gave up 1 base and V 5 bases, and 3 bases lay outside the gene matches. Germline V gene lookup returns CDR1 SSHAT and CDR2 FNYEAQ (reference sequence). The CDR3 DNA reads TGTGCCAGCAGCCCGGACAGGGGAAGCAATCAGCCCCAGCATTTT. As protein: CASSPDRGSNQPQHF.

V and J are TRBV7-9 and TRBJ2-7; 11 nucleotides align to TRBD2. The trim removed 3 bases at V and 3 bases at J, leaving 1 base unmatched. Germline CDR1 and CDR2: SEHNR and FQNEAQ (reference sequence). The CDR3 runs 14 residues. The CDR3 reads CASSFTSGGYEQYF. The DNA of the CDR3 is TGTGCCAGCAGCTTTACTAGCGGGGGCTACGAGCAGTACTTC.

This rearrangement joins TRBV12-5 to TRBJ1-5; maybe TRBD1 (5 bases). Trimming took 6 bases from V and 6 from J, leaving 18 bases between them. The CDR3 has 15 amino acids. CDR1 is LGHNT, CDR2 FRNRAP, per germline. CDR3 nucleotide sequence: TGTGCTAGTGGGCCCCCAGGGTTAGCCGCTCAGCCCCAGCATTTT. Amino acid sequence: CASGPPGLAAQPQHF.

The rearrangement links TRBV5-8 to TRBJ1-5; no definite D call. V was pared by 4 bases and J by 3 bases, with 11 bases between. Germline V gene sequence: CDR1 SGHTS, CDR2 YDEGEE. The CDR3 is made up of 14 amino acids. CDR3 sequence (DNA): TGTGCCAGCAGCACGGGAGCCTCCAATCAGCCCCAGCATTTT. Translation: CASSTGASNQPQHF.

The DNA of the CDR3 is TGCGCCAGCAGCTTGGAGGGACTAGCGGGGGGTAGCTACGAGCAGTACTTC. Protein sequence: CASSLEGLAGGSYEQYF. The rearrangement uses TRBV5-1 and TRBJ2-7; TRBD2 matches 15 bases. V was pared by 0 bases and J by 3 bases, with 4 bases of the junction left unmatched. The CDR3 has 17 residues. Germline CDR1 reads SGHRS; CDR2 reads YFSETQ.

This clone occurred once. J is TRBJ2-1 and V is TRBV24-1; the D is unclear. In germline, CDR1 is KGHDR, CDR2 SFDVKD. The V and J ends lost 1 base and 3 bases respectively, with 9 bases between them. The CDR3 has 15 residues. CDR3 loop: CATSDLERDYNEQFF. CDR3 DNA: TGTGCCACCAGTGATTTAGAACGAGACTACAATGAGCAGTTCTTC.

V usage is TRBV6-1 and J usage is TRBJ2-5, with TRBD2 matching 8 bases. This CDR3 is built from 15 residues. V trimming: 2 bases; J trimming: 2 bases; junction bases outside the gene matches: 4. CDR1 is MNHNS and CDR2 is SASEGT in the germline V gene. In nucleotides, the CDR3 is TGTGCCAGCAGTGAAAAAGCGGGGGATCAAGAGACCCAGTACTTC. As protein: CASSEKAGDQETQYF.

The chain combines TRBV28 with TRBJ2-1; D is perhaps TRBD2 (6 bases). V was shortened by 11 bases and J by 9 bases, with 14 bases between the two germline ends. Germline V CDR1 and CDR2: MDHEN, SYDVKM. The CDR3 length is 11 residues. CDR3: CAHGGIREQFF. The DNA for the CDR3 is TGTGCCCACGGGGGAATACGTGAGCAGTTCTTC.

The CDR3 region is CASSIGGMGRDQPQHF. Here the CDR3 DNA reads TGTGCCAGTAGTATTGGGGGCATGGGGAGGGACCAGCCCCAGCATTTT. The chain links TRBV19 to TRBJ1-5, with a weak D call TRBD1 (6 bases). V lost 3 bases and J 7 bases, leaving 19 bases between the germline ends. The CDR3 sequence is 16 residues long. CDR1 and CDR2 from the germline V gene are LNHDA and SQIVND (reference sequence).